The subject of this entry is one T cell receptor beta chain. The entry originates in a study of blood T cell repertoires in COVID-19. The assay was immunoSEQ multiplex PCR, and TCRdb's table has in-frame clones only and misses some. Of about 300,000 clones listed, 85% are singletons. The CDR3 runs 14 residues. V gave up 6 bases and J gave up 3 bases; unmatched junction bases: 3. Germline V gene data show CDR1 as SNHLY and CDR2 as FYNNEI. The chain combines TRBV2 with TRBJ1-3; 9 bases fit TRBD1. This receptor was obtained from a woman aged 25 to 39 who had been exposed to COVID-19. The sample consisted of PBMCs or T cells enriched from blood (not recorded which). The CDR3 region is CASSQGQGGNTIYF. CDR3 bases: TGTGCCAGCAGCCAGGGACAGGGTGGAAACACCATATATTTT.